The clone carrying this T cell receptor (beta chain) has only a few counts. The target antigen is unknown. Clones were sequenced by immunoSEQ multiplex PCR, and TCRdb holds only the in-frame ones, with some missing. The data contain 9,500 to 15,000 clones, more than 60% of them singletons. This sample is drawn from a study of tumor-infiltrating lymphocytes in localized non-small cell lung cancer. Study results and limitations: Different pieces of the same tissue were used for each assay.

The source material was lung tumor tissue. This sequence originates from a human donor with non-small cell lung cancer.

The CDR3 DNA reads as TGCGCCAGCAGCCCCGACAGGGGGAGCTCCTACGAGCAGTACTTC. Protein: CASSPDRGSSYEQYF. This chain links TRBV5-1 with TRBJ2-7; 9 bases agree with TRBD1. This CDR3 spans 15 amino acids. The junction had 5 bases not matched to a gene; V was cut back by 4 bases and J by 0 bases. Germline V gene sequence: CDR1 SGHRS, CDR2 YFSETQ.